The clone carrying this TCR beta chain was observed a handful of times. The data are from a study of human T cells and chemical hapten exposure. Time point here: patch test 3, about 24 weeks after DPC sensitization. This sample's treatment: therapeutic diphenylcyclopropenone sensitization with weekly scalp DPC. TCRdb called the RACE reads again in MiXCR, with one record for every CDR3 protein. The sample carries 50,000 to 75,000 distinct CDR3 sequences, 9.5% to 11% recorded once. Deletions cut 3 bases from V and 2 bases from J, with 18 bases between. The CDR3 sequence is 18 residues long. Germline CDR1 reads SGHNT; CDR2 reads YYREEE (reference sequence).

This material consisted of whole blood, taken in connection with sensitization to the hapten diphenylcyclopropenone (DPC). The sequence was collected from a young woman with alopecia areata. Some clones in this sample may be carry-over from other donors' samples. The chain couples TRBV5-4 to TRBJ1-6; D is unresolved. The CDR3 DNA reads TGTGCCAGCAGCTGGAGTTCCGGGAGCGCTCCCTATAATTCACCCCTCCACTTT. Translation gives CASSWSSGSAPYNSPLHF. Drawing the rest from reference TRBV5-4 and TRBJ1-6, the complete variable domain is ETGVTQSPTHLIKTRGQQVTLRCSSQSGHNTVSWYQQALGQGPQFIFQYYREEENGRGNFPPRFSGLQFPNYSSELNVNALELDDSALYLCASSWSSGSAPYNSPLHFGNGTRLTVT.